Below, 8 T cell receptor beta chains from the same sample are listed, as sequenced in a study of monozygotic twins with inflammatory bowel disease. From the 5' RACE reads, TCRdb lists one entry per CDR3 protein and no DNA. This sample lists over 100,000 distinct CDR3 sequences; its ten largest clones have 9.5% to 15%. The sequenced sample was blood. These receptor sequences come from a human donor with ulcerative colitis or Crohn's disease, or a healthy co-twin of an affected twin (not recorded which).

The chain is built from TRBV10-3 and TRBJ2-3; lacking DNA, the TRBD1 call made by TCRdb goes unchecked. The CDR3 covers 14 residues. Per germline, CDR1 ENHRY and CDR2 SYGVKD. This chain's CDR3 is CAISAGTAWRTQYF.

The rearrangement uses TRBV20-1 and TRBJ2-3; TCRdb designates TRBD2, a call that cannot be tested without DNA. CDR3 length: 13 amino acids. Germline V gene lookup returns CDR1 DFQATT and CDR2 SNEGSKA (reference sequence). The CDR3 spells CSPLGGETDTQYF.

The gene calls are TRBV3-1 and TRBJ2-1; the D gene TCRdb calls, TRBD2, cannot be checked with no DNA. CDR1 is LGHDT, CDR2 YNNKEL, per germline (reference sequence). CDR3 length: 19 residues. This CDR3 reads CASSTPHRSGNTLYNEQFF.

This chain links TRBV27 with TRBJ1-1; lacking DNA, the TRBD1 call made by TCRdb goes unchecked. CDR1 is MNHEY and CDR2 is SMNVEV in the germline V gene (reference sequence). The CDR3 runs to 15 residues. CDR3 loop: CASIERYRLNTEAFF.

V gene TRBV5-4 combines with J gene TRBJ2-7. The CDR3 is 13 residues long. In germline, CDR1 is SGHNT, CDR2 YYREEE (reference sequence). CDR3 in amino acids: CASSREPAYEQYF.

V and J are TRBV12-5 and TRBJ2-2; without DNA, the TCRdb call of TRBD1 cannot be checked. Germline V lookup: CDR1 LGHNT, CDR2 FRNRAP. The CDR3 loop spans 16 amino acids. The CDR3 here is CASGQNLGQNTGELFF. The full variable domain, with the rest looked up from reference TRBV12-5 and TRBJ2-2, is DARVTQTPRHKVTEMGQEVTMRCQPILGHNTVFWYRQTMMQGLELLAYFRNRAPLDDSGMPKDRFSAEMPDATLATLKIQPSEPRDSAVYFCASGQNLGQNTGELFFGEGSRLTVL.

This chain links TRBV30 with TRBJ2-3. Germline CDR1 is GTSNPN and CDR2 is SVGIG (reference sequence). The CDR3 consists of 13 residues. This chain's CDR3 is CAWSADNTDTQYF.

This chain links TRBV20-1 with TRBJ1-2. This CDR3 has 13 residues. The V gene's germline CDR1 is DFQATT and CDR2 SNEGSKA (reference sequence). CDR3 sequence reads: CSASDPALYGYTF.